A single sample is the source of the 2 T cell receptor beta chains below, sequenced in a study of cytomegalovirus exposure and HLA in healthy donors. The repertoire was sequenced with immunoSEQ multiplex PCR; TCRdb's copy has only in-frame clones and lacks some. The repertoire consists of 150,000 to 200,000 clones, with about 87% occurring once and the leading ten covering approximately 1.5%. Sequenced input: PBMCs. All receptors come from a woman in her thirties in good health and CMV-seronegative.

V usage is TRBV7-6 and J usage is TRBJ2-1, with D perhaps matching TRBD1 (5 bases). CDR3 length equals 14 residues. V lost 5 bases, J lost 8 bases, and 16 bases lay in between. Germline-derived CDR1 and CDR2 are SGHVS and FNYEAQ. CDR3 residues: CASSPGQGMDEQFF. Here the CDR3 DNA reads TGTGCCAGCAGCCCCGGGCAGGGTATGGATGAGCAGTTCTTC.

V is TRBV7-9 and J is TRBJ2-7, with a tentative D call TRBD2 (5 bases). The germline V and J ends were trimmed by 6 bases and 5 bases, with 14 bases remaining between them. Germline V CDR1 and CDR2: SEHNR, FQNEAQ (reference sequence). The CDR3 consists of 13 residues. CDR3 DNA: TGTGCCAGCAGGGGAGCGCCTCCGGACGAGCAGTACTTC. Translation: CASRGAPPDEQYF.